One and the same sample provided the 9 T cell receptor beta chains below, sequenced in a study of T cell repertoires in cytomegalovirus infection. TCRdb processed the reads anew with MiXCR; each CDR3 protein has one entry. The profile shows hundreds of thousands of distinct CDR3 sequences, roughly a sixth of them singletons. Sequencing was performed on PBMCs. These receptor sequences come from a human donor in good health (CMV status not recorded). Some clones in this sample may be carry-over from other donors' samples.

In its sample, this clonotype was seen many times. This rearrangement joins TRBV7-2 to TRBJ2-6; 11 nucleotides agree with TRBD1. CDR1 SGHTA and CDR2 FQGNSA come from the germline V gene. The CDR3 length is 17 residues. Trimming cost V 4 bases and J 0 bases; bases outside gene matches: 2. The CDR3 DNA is TGTGCCAGCAGCTGGACAGGGGGCCGCTCTGGGGCCAACGTCCTGACTTTC. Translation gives CASSWTGGRSGANVLTF.

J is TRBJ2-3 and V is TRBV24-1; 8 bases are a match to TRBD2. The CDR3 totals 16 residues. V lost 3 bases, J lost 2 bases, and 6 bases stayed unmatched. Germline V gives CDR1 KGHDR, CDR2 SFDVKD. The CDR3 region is CATSDTRGGPTDTQYF. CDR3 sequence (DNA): TGTGCCACCAGTGATACCCGCGGGGGGCCCACAGATACGCAGTATTTT.

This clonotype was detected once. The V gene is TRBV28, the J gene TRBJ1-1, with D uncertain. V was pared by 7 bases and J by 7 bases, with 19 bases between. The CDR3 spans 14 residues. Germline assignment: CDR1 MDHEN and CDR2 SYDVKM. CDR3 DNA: TGTGCCAGCATTTCCCCTACGGGTCATCATGAAGCTTTCTTT. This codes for CASISPTGHHEAFF.

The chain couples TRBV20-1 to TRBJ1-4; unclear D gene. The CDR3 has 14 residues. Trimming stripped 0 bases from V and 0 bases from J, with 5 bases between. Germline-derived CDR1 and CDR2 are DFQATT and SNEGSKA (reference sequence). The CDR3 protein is CSARDDATNEKLFF. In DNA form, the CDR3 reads TGCAGTGCTAGAGATGACGCAACTAATGAAAAACTGTTTTTT.

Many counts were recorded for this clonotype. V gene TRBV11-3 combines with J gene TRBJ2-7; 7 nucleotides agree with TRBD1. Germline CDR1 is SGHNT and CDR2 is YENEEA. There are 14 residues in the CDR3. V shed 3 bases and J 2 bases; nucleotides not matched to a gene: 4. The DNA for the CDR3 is TGTGCCAGCAGCTTGGGGGACAGCCCCTACGAGCAGTACTTC. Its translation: CASSLGDSPYEQYF.

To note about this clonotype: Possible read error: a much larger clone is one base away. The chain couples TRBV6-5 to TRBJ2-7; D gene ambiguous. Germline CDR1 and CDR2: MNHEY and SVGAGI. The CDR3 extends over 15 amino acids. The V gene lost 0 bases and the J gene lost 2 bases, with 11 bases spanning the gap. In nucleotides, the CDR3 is TGTGCCAGCAGTTACTCGACACAGTGTACCTACGAGCAGTACTTC. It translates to CASSYSTQCTYEQYF.

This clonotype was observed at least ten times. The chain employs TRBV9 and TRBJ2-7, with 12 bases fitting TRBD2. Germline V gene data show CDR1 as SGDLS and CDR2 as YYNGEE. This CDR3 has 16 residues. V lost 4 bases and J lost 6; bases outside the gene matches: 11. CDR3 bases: TGTGCCAGCAGCTCCCCTGGGGCTAGCGGGGGGGGCGAGCAGTACTTC. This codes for CASSSPGASGGGEQYF.

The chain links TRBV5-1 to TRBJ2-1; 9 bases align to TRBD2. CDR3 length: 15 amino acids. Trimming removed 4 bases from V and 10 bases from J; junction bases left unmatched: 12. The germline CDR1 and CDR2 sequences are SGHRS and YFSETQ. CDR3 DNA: TGCGCCAGCAGCGACGGGACTAGCAGGCTCCTCGAGCAGTTCTTC. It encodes CASSDGTSRLLEQFF.

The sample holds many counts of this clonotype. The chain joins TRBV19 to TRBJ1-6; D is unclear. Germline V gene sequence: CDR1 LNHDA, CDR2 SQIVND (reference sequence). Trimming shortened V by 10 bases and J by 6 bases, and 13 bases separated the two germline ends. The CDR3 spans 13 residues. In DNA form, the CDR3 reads TGTGCCACCTCACCCGAAATTAATTCACCCCTCCACTTT. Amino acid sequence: CATSPEINSPLHF.